These 5 T cell receptor beta chains originate from one sample sequenced in a study of CD8 T cells in Susac syndrome. Reverse transcription of about 0.45 to 1 ug RNA was carried out with random hexamers. MiXCR was run by TCRdb on the immunoSEQ multiplex PCR reads, yielding one entry per CDR3 protein. The sample comprises some 170,000 distinct CDR3 sequences, approximately 94% of which are singletons, and about 0.089% rests with the top ten. The sequenced sample consisted of CD4+ T cells from PBMCs. The receptors derive from a human donor with multiple sclerosis.

The V and J genes are TRBV20-1 and TRBJ1-5; D unclear. CDR1 DFQATT and CDR2 SNEGSKA come from the germline V gene (reference sequence). V was clipped by 3 bases and J by 3 bases, with 12 bases between them. The CDR3 totals 14 residues. The CDR3 sequence is CSARGRGINQPQHF. CDR3 nucleotides: TGCAGTGCTAGGGGAAGAGGGATCAATCAGCCCCAGCATTTT.

DNA of the CDR3: TGTGCCAGCAGCTTTTATGCCAAAAACATTCAGTACTTC. Protein: CASSFYAKNIQYF. The chain carries TRBV7-2 and TRBJ2-4; D call uncertain. The CDR3 length is 13 residues. The germline CDR1 and CDR2 sequences are SGHTA and FQGNSA. Trimming shortened V by 3 bases and J by 1 base, and 4 bases separated the two germline ends.

The rearrangement joins TRBV4-3 to TRBJ2-7, with D possibly called TRBD1 or TRBD2 (5 bases each). Per germline, CDR1 LGHNA and CDR2 YSLEER. V lost 0 bases to trimming and J lost 6 bases, with 9 bases between them. CDR3 length: 13 residues. The CDR3, as DNA: TGCGCCAGCAGCCAAGATCGGGGCCTCGAGCAGTACTTC. It codes for CASSQDRGLEQYF.

This rearrangement joins TRBV5-1 to TRBJ2-3, with D maybe TRBD1 (6 bases). V lost 5 bases and J 2 bases, leaving 12 bases between the germline ends. Looked up from germline, CDR1 is SGHRS and CDR2 is YFSETQ. This CDR3 has 14 residues. The chain's CDR3 is CASSSMGATDTQYF. In DNA, the CDR3 is TGCGCCAGCAGTTCGATGGGGGCCACAGATACGCAGTATTTT.

This sequence joins TRBV29-1 and TRBJ2-3; D not certain. The V and J ends lost 3 bases and 1 base respectively, with 5 bases between them. The CDR3 consists of 12 residues. From germline, CDR1 is SQVTM and CDR2 ANQGSEA. This CDR3 is CSVDPGTDTQYF. The CDR3 DNA sequence: TGCAGCGTTGATCCTGGCACAGATACGCAGTATTTT.